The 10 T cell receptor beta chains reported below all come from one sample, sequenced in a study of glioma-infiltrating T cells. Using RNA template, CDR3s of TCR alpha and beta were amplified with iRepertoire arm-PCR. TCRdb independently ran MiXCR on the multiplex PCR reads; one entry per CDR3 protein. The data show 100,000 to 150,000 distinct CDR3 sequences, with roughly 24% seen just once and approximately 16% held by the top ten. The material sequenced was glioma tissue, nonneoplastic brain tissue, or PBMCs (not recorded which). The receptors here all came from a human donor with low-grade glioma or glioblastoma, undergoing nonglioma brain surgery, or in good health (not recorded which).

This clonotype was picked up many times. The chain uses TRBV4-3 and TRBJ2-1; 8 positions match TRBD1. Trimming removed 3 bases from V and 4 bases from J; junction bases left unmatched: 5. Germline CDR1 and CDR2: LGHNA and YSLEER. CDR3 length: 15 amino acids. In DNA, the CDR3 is TGCGCCAGCAGCCAGAGACAGGGGCGGTACAATGAGCAGTTCTTC. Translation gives CASSQRQGRYNEQFF.

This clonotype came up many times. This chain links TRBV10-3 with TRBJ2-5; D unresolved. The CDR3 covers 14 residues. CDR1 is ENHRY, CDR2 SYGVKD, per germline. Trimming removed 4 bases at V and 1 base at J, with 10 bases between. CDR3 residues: CAISAKGSQETQYF. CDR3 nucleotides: TGTGCCATCAGTGCAAAGGGTTCCCAAGAGACCCAGTACTTC.

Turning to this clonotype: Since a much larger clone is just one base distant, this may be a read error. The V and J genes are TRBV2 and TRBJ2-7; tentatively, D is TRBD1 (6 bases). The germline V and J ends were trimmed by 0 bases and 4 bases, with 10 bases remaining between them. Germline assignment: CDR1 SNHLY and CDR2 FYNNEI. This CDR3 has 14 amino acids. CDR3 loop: CASSEASGVYEQYF. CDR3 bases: TGTGCCAGCAGTGAAGCTTCAGGGGTTTACGAGCAGTACTTC. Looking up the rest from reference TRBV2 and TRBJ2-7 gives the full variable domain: EPEVTQTPSHQVTQMGQEVILRCVPISNHLYFYWYRQILGQKVEFLVSFYNNEISEKSEIFDDQFSVERPDGSNFTLKIRSTKLEDSAMYFCASSEASGVYEQYFGPGTRLTVT.

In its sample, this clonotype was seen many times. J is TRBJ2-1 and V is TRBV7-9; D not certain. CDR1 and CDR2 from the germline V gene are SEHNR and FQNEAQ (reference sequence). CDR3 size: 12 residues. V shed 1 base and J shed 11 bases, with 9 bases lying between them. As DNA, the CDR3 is TGTGCCAGCAGCTTAGTCTTGGATAAGCAGTTCTTC. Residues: CASSLVLDKQFF.

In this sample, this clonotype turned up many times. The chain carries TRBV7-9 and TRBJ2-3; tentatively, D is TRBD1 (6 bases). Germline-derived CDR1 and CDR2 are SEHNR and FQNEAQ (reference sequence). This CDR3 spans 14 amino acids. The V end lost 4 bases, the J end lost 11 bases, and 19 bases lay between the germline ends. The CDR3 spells CASSYREEWGQQYF. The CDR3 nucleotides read TGTGCCAGCAGCTACCGAGAGGAATGGGGACAGCAGTATTTT.

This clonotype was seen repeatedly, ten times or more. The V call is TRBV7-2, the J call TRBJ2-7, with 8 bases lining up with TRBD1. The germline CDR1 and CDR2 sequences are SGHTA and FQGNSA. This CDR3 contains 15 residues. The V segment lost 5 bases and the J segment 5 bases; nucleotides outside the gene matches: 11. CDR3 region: CASSPTGQGRNEQYF. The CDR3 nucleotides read TGTGCCAGCAGCCCGACCGGACAGGGTCGAAACGAGCAGTACTTC.

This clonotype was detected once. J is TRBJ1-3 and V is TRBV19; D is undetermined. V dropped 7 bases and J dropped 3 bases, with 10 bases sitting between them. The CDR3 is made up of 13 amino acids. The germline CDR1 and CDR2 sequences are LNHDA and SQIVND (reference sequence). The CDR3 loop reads CASTGGYGNTIYF. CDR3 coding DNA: TGTGCCAGTACCGGAGGATATGGAAACACCATATATTTT.

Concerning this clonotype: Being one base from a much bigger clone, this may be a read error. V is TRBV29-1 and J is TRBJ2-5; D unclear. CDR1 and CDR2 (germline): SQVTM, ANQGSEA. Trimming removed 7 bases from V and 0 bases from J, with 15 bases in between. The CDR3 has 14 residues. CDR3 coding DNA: TGCAGCGGTCAACGAATAGGGTACCAAGAGACCCAGTACTTC. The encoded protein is CSGQRIGYQETQYF. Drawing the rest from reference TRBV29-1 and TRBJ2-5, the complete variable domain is SAVISQKPSRDICQRGTSLTIQCQVDSQVTMMFWYRQQPGQSLTLIATANQGSEATYESGFVIDKFPISRPNLTFSTLTVSNMSPEDSSIYLCSGQRIGYQETQYFGPGTRLLVL.

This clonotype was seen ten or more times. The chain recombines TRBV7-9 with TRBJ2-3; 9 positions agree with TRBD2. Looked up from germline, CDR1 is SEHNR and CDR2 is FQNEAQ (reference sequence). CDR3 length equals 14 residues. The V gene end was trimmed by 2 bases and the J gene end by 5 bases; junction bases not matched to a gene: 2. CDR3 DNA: TGTGCCAGCAGCTTACTAGCGGGAATAGATACGCAGTATTTT. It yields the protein CASSLLAGIDTQYF. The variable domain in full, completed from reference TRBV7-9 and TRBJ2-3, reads DTGVSQNPRHKITKRGQNVTFRCDPISEHNRLYWYRQTLGQGPEFLTYFQNEAQLEKSRLLSDRFSAERPKGSFSTLEIQRTEQGDSAMYLCASSLLAGIDTQYFGPGTRLTVL.

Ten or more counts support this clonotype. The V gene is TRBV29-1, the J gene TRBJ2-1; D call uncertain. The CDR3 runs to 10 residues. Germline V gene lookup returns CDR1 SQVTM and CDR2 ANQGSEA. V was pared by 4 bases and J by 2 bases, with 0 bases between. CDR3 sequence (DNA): TGCAGCGTTGCCTACAATGAGCAGTTCTTC. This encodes CSVAYNEQFF.